The clone carrying this T cell receptor beta chain was detected many times. The identical CDR3 is also encoded by other nucleotide sequences in the sample. The data belong to a study of sequential checkpoint blockade in melanoma. Overall study context: More than 20 patients had tumor biopsies before treatment and at week 13.

This CDR3 spans 17 amino acids. Germline V gene data show CDR1 as SGHNT and CDR2 as YENEEA. Germline trimming cut 4 bases from V and 4 bases from J; bases unmatched to any gene: 9. Using immunoSEQ multiplex PCR, the repertoire was profiled, and TCRdb retains in-frame clones only, with some absent. The data hold fewer than 9,500 clones, with 23% observed a single time. Treatment here: randomized to nivolumab then ipilimumab (arm A) or the reverse (arm B). Here the sequenced sample was tumor tissue (inferred from file names), taken from a patient given nivolumab and ipilimumab in sequence. This TCR derives from a human donor with melanoma. The chain uses TRBV11-3 and TRBJ2-1; TRBD2 matches 11 bases. The CDR3 region is CASSSRGLAGGYNEQFF. In DNA form, the CDR3 reads TGTGCCAGCAGCTCACGGGGGCTAGCGGGAGGATACAATGAGCAGTTCTTC.